This TCR beta chain stems from a study of graft-versus-host responses after intestinal transplantation. This table comes from immunoSEQ multiplex PCR, and its TCRdb copy is limited to in-frame clones, with some not included. The data hold over 100,000 clones, with over 80% observed a single time. Note on this clone: What it binds is unknown.

The germline V and J ends were trimmed by 0 bases and 0 bases, with 25 bases remaining between them. Germline V gene lookup returns CDR1 GTSNPN and CDR2 SVGIG (reference sequence). The CDR3 contains 20 residues. This clonotype was obtained from a human donor who received an intestinal transplant. V gene TRBV30 combines with J gene TRBJ2-3, with D possibly matching TRBD2 (6 bases). The material sequenced was unstimulated CD4+ T cells sorted from spleen or lymph node cells, taken before intestinal transplant. The DNA for the CDR3 is TGTGCCTGGAGTGTGGAATCCCCCCTGGGGCGGGGATACAGCACAGATACGCAGTATTTT. It codes for CAWSVESPLGRGYSTDTQYF.